The 21 T cell receptor beta chains below were found in one sample sequenced in a study of cytomegalovirus exposure and HLA in healthy donors. Profiled with immunoSEQ multiplex PCR; TCRdb holds only in-frame clones, not every one. The repertoire holds about 120,000 clones, approximately 88% seen once, with roughly 2% in the top ten. The sequencing input was PBMCs. Source of these receptors: a young woman in good health and CMV-seronegative.

The chain links TRBV25-1 to TRBJ1-2; D is undetermined. The CDR3 is 13 residues long. Germline CDR1 is MGHDK and CDR2 is SYGVNS. Deletions cut 0 bases from V and 8 bases from J, with 10 bases between. The CDR3 DNA follows: TGTGCCAGCAGTGAATATCCGAATCGGGGCTACACCTTC. Residues: CASSEYPNRGYTF.

This clone was seen just once. The V call is TRBV5-1, the J call TRBJ2-2; D uncertain. Germline assignment: CDR1 SGHRS and CDR2 YFSETQ. CDR3 size: 13 residues. The V end was cut by 0 bases, the J end by 2 bases, with 2 bases between. The CDR3 DNA follows: TGCGCCAGCAGCTTGGTAAACACCGGGGAGCTGTTTTTT. Encoded protein: CASSLVNTGELFF.

V is TRBV7-3 and J is TRBJ2-7; 11 nucleotides line up with TRBD2. CDR3 length: 16 amino acids. Germline CDR1 and CDR2: SGHTA and FQGTGA. The junction had 11 bases not matched to a gene; V was cut back by 3 bases and J by 7 bases. DNA of the CDR3: TGTGCCAGCAGCTTGATGGGACTAGCGGACACTGGTGAGCAGTACTTC. Protein product: CASSLMGLADTGEQYF.

The chain has TRBV29-1 and TRBJ2-6; a possible D gene is TRBD2 (6 bases). Germline V gene data show CDR1 as SQVTM and CDR2 as ANQGSEA. Trimming took off 4 bases at V and 0 bases at J, with 7 bases between the two ends. The CDR3 has 14 residues. DNA for the CDR3: TGCAGCGTTGCGGGACTCTCTGGGGCCAACGTCCTGACTTTC. Protein: CSVAGLSGANVLTF.

The DNA for the CDR3 is TGTGCCAGCAGCTTAGGAGGCTCAGGGGAAAAACTGTTTTTT. Translated: CASSLGGSGEKLFF. This chain connects TRBV13 to TRBJ1-4; weak D call: TRBD1 (5 bases). The CDR3 is made up of 14 amino acids. Germline assignment: CDR1 PRHDT and CDR2 FYEKMQ (reference sequence). V lost 0 bases and J lost 8, with 10 bases in between.

The rearrangement uses TRBV7-8 and TRBJ1-2; possible D gene TRBD1, 5 bases. V lost 1 base to trimming and J lost 4 bases, with 13 bases between them. CDR1 SGHVS and CDR2 FQNEAQ come from the germline V gene. The CDR3 is 15 amino acids. In DNA form, the CDR3 reads TGTGCCAGCAGCTTAGATCCTGACAGCCTCTATGGCTACACCTTC. It is translated as CASSLDPDSLYGYTF.

V usage is TRBV11-2 and J usage is TRBJ2-2; D remains ambiguous. This CDR3 has 14 residues. The V end lost 1 base, the J end lost 6 bases, and 9 bases lay between the germline ends. Germline-derived CDR1 and CDR2 are SGHAT and FQNNGV. The CDR3 sequence: CASSLGPESGELFF. As DNA, the CDR3 is TGTGCCAGCAGCTTAGGGCCGGAGTCCGGGGAGCTGTTTTTT.

The chain links TRBV5-4 to TRBJ1-3; D may be TRBD1 (5 bases). The germline V and J ends were trimmed by 2 bases and 0 bases, with 6 bases remaining between them. This CDR3 region has 14 residues. Germline CDR1 is SGHNT and CDR2 is YYREEE (reference sequence). DNA of the CDR3: TGTGCCAGCAGCTTCACAGGCTCTGGAAACACCATATATTTT. This encodes CASSFTGSGNTIYF. Based on the CDR3 plus reference TRBV5-4 and TRBJ1-3, the full variable domain is ETGVTQSPTHLIKTRGQQVTLRCSSQSGHNTVSWYQQALGQGPQFIFQYYREEENGRGNFPPRFSGLQFPNYSSELNVNALELDDSALYLCASSFTGSGNTIYFGEGSWLTVV.

In its sample, this clone was seen a few times. The gene calls are TRBV11-3 and TRBJ2-2; the D is unclear. V lost 0 bases and J 4 bases, leaving 6 bases between the germline ends. The germline gives CDR1 SGHNT, CDR2 YENEEA. The CDR3 has 14 residues. The CDR3 here is CASSLDDSTGELFF. CDR3 in DNA: TGTGCCAGCAGCTTAGACGACTCCACCGGGGAGCTGTTTTTT.

This rearrangement joins TRBV6-1 to TRBJ2-7; D might be TRBD1 (5 bases). The V end lost 4 bases, the J end lost 12 bases, and 13 bases lay between the germline ends. The CDR3 extends over 11 amino acids. Germline V lookup: CDR1 MNHNS, CDR2 SASEGT. The CDR3 nucleotides are TGTGCCAGCAGTGGGCTGGAGCAGGGGTACTTC. Protein: CASSGLEQGYF.

The chain employs TRBV5-1 and TRBJ1-2; D uncertain. In germline, CDR1 is SGHRS, CDR2 YFSETQ. V was clipped by 4 bases and J by 3 bases, with 10 bases between them. The CDR3 sequence is 13 residues long. CDR3 protein: CASSVRGDYGYTF. CDR3 nucleotides: TGCGCCAGCAGCGTACGGGGTGACTATGGCTACACCTTC.

The V call is TRBV18, the J call TRBJ2-7; 8 nucleotides line up with TRBD1. Germline assignment: CDR1 KGHSH and CDR2 LQKENI. With 4 bases clipped from V and 3 bases from J, the junction kept 5 bases outside the gene matches. The CDR3 totals 14 residues. CDR3 nucleotide sequence: TGTGCCAGCTCACTGGGACAGGAGAACTACGAGCAGTACTTC. Translation: CASSLGQENYEQYF. Using reference TRBV18 and TRBJ2-7 for the parts outside the CDR3, the full variable domain is NAGVMQNPRHLVRRRGQEARLRCSPMKGHSHVYWYRQLPEEGLKFMVYLQKENIIDESGMPKERFSAEFPKEGPSILRIQQVVRGDSAAYFCASSLGQENYEQYFGPGTRLTVT.

The chain couples TRBV29-1 to TRBJ1-1; 9 bases match TRBD1. The CDR3 covers 13 residues. CDR1 is SQVTM, CDR2 ANQGSEA, per germline. V was clipped by 6 bases and J by 2 bases; unmatched bases: 4. CDR3 residues: CSVGGQGNTEAFF. The CDR3 bases are TGCAGCGTGGGGGGACAGGGAAACACTGAAGCTTTCTTT.

V is TRBV5-4 and J is TRBJ2-1; 10 bases map to TRBD1. This CDR3 has 16 amino acids. In germline, CDR1 is SGHNT, CDR2 YYREEE (reference sequence). The ends lost 0 bases at V and 9 bases at J; junction bases unmatched: 9. Here the CDR3 DNA reads TGTGCCAGCAGCTTGGGTGGGACAGGGGTTCTTTTTGAGCAGTTCTTC. Translation: CASSLGGTGVLFEQFF.

The rearrangement joins TRBV4-1 to TRBJ2-2; a possible D gene is TRBD1 (6 bases). The V and J ends lost 1 base and 8 bases respectively, with 17 bases between them. This CDR3 is built from 16 residues. Germline assignment: CDR1 MGHRA and CDR2 YSYEKL. The CDR3 sequence: CASSQVPDSLGGELFF. In DNA form, the CDR3 reads TGCGCCAGCAGCCAAGTCCCGGACAGCCTGGGGGGGGAGCTGTTTTTT.

V and J are TRBV7-9 and TRBJ2-7, with 10 bases that match TRBD2. This CDR3 is built from 12 residues. Germline CDR1 and CDR2: SEHNR and FQNEAQ (reference sequence). J was trimmed by 12 bases and V by 4 bases; bases with no gene match: 6. The CDR3, as DNA: TGTGCCAGCAGCTCCGGGACTAGCGTTCCGTACTTC. Protein: CASSSGTSVPYF.

This clone occurred once. The CDR3 region is CASSVSGEQFF. Written as DNA, the CDR3 is TGCGCCAGCAGTGTTAGCGGTGAGCAGTTCTTC. V and J are TRBV5-1 and TRBJ2-1, with a possible D match to TRBD2 (6 bases). This CDR3 is built from 11 residues. Trimming took 5 bases from V and 9 from J, leaving 9 bases between them. Looked up from germline, CDR1 is SGHRS and CDR2 is YFSETQ.

This clone was detected a few times. J is TRBJ2-7 and V is TRBV7-9, with D possibly being TRBD2 (6 bases). CDR3 length equals 10 residues. CDR1 and CDR2 from the germline V gene are SEHNR and FQNEAQ (reference sequence). Trimming removed 8 bases from V and 7 bases from J, with 9 bases in between. Here the CDR3 DNA reads TGTGCCAGCGACGGGACTGAGCAGTACTTC. Encoded protein: CASDGTEQYF.

The J gene is TRBJ1-2, the V gene TRBV30; 10 nucleotides align to TRBD1. The J segment lost 4 bases and the V segment lost 0 bases, leaving 2 bases of the junction unmatched. CDR1 and CDR2 from the germline V gene are GTSNPN and SVGIG (reference sequence). CDR3 length: 14 amino acids. The CDR3 sequence is CAWSVDRGGYGYTF. CDR3 nucleotides: TGTGCCTGGAGTGTGGACAGGGGGGGCTATGGCTACACCTTC.

V and J are TRBV6-1 and TRBJ1-5; D unclear. The V end lost 7 bases, the J end lost 0 bases, and 13 bases lay between the germline ends. This CDR3 is built from 15 residues. Germline V lookup: CDR1 MNHNS, CDR2 SASEGT. The CDR3 loop reads CASIWSADSNQPQHF. CDR3 coding DNA: TGTGCCAGCATTTGGTCTGCAGATAGCAATCAGCCCCAGCATTTT.

The chain carries TRBV5-1 and TRBJ2-3; TRBD2 is a possible D gene (5 bases). This CDR3 is 13 amino acids long. V was pared by 4 bases and J by 4 bases, with 10 bases between. The germline V gene has CDR1 SGHRS and CDR2 YFSETQ. The CDR3 reads CASSGSGPDTQYF. For the CDR3, the DNA is TGCGCCAGCAGCGGGAGTGGTCCAGATACGCAGTATTTT.